The TCR beta chain described here comes from a study of immune heterogeneity within non-small cell lung tumors. Study-level results: A moderate but significant correlation was found, linking local T-cell clonality with local tumor mutational burden (R around 0.34). Identical dominant CDR3 beta clonotypes recurred across tumor sites within a patient, alongside site-unique high-frequency clones.

Sample share makes this clonotype medium-sized. Antigen: not known. CDR3 size: 13 residues. The germline V gene encodes CDR1 SGHRS and CDR2 YFSETQ. The V and J ends lost 5 bases and 3 bases respectively, with 12 bases between them. Genomic DNA from bulk tumor acted as the template, and 600 ng was loaded per sample. Several biopsies were collected from each primary tumor during surgery. They were spaced as far apart as possible within the tumor mass. Each patient presented with untreated, newly diagnosed non-small cell lung cancer and received curative surgery. A multiplex PCR containing 32 V primers and 13 J primers was used to amplify TCR beta CDR3. TCRdb reanalysed the multiplex PCR reads using MiXCR and keeps one entry per CDR3 protein. The sample has 8,500 to 11,000 distinct CDR3 sequences, roughly 17% seen once.

Sequencing was performed on lung tumor tissue. This chain links TRBV5-1 with TRBJ2-7; D call uncertain. The TCR comes from a man aged 40-49 years with non-small cell lung cancer. The CDR3 DNA reads as TGCGCCAGCAGGATTGGACCTCTCTACGAGCAGTACTTC. As protein: CASRIGPLYEQYF.